Presented here are 14 T cell receptor beta chains from one specimen sequenced in a study of CD8 T cells in Susac syndrome. It was with random hexamers that roughly 0.5 to 1 ug RNA was reverse transcribed. TCRdb used MiXCR to reprocess the immunoSEQ multiplex PCR reads, holding one entry per CDR3 protein. Of about 120,000 distinct CDR3 sequences listed, just under 95% are singletons. What was sequenced was CD4+ T cells from PBMCs. These TCRs come from a human donor with multiple sclerosis.

The chain couples TRBV6-5 to TRBJ1-1; the D is unclear. This CDR3 contains 14 residues. Per germline, CDR1 MNHEY and CDR2 SVGAGI. The V and J ends lost 0 bases and 3 bases respectively, with 8 bases between them. DNA for the CDR3: TGTGCCAGCAGTTACTCTGGGAGGCACACTGAAGCTTTCTTT. The encoded protein is CASSYSGRHTEAFF.

The V call is TRBV19, the J call TRBJ2-7; a weak D match, TRBD1 (5 bases). Germline assignment: CDR1 LNHDA and CDR2 SQIVND (reference sequence). V was clipped by 4 bases and J by 5 bases, with 15 bases between them. The CDR3 contains 14 residues. CDR3: CASSKSFRVNEQYF. Written as DNA, the CDR3 is TGTGCCAGTAGTAAGTCGTTCAGGGTAAACGAGCAGTACTTC.

This clonotype occurred once. The CDR3 does not end in the conserved phenylalanine or tryptophan, so this is likely a read error. The chain combines TRBV3-1 with TRBJ2-1; D gene unclear. Trimming removed 7 bases at V and 3 bases at J, with 10 bases between. In germline, CDR1 is LGHDT, CDR2 YNNKEL (reference sequence). There are 13 residues in the CDR3. CDR3 sequence: CASTPLGYNEQFS. CDR3 bases: TGTGCCAGCACTCCCCTGGGCTACAATGAGCAGTTCTCC.

V usage is TRBV16 and J usage is TRBJ2-5; D uncertain. CDR1 is KGHSY and CDR2 is FQNENV in the germline V gene. This CDR3 has 15 amino acids. Trimming shortened V by 0 bases and J by 1 base, and 9 bases separated the two germline ends. In DNA form, the CDR3 reads TGTGCCAGCAGCCAATCAGGCAGGTTCCAAGAGACCCAGTACTTC. The encoded protein is CASSQSGRFQETQYF.

This chain links TRBV29-1 with TRBJ2-5; D unclear. The CDR3 runs 13 residues. Germline CDR1 is SQVTM and CDR2 is ANQGSEA. CDR3 residues: CSFLRQGVETQYF. In DNA form, the CDR3 reads TGCAGTTTTCTCCGGCAAGGAGTGGAGACCCAGTACTTC.

This chain joins TRBV5-6 and TRBJ2-4; D uncertain. V lost 1 base to trimming and J lost 0 bases, with 8 bases between them. The CDR3 totals 15 residues. Germline V gene data show CDR1 as SGHDT and CDR2 as YYEEEE. For the CDR3, the DNA is TGTGCCAGCAGCTTGATTGCATTAGCCAAAAACATTCAGTACTTC. Amino acids: CASSLIALAKNIQYF.

The chain carries TRBV12-3 or TRBV12-4 and TRBJ1-5, with D possibly being TRBD1 (5 bases). CDR3 length equals 14 residues. Trimming took 1 base from V and 4 from J, leaving 8 bases between them. As DNA, the CDR3 is TGTGCCAGCAGTTTAGGGACATCAAATCAGCCCCAGCATTTT. This translates into CASSLGTSNQPQHF.

J is TRBJ2-3 and V is TRBV4-1, with a possible D match to TRBD1 (7 bases). V lost 0 bases to trimming and J lost 4 bases, with 17 bases between them. This CDR3 has 17 amino acids. Looked up from germline, CDR1 is MGHRA and CDR2 is YSYEKL. The CDR3 DNA sequence: TGCGCCAGCAGCCAAGATAATCAGGGGGGCCTCGCAGATACGCAGTATTTT. This sequence encodes CASSQDNQGGLADTQYF.

The chain links TRBV5-4 to TRBJ1-2; 8 bases are shared with TRBD1. Germline-derived CDR1 and CDR2 are SGHNT and YYREEE (reference sequence). V dropped 3 bases and J dropped 7; count of bases not matched to a gene: 11. The CDR3 is made up of 15 amino acids. CDR3 coding DNA: TGTGCCAGCAGCTCGACCCAGGGGGCGTTGAGTGGCTACACCTTC. This encodes CASSSTQGALSGYTF. Drawing the rest from reference TRBV5-4 and TRBJ1-2, the complete variable domain is ETGVTQSPTHLIKTRGQQVTLRCSSQSGHNTVSWYQQALGQGPQFIFQYYREEENGRGNFPPRFSGLQFPNYSSELNVNALELDDSALYLCASSSTQGALSGYTFGSGTRLTVV.

This clonotype was counted a single time. The chain joins TRBV6-1 to TRBJ1-6, with D possibly matching TRBD1 (5 bases). Germline V gene sequence: CDR1 MNHNS, CDR2 SASEGT. V gave up 6 bases and J gave up 10 bases, with 13 bases separating them. CDR3 length: 13 amino acids. CDR3 protein: CASSKEQDSPLHF. The CDR3 region has the DNA TGTGCCAGCAGCAAAGAACAGGACTCACCCCTCCACTTT.

The V call is TRBV5-4, the J call TRBJ2-4; 9 nucleotides match TRBD1. The trim removed 5 bases at V and 4 bases at J, leaving 7 bases unmatched. The CDR3 has 15 residues. CDR1 and CDR2 from the germline V gene are SGHNT and YYREEE (reference sequence). This chain's CDR3 is CASSLPGTGKNIQYF. CDR3 coding DNA: TGTGCCAGCAGTTTGCCCGGGACAGGGAAAAACATTCAGTACTTC. Complete variable domain (other parts from reference TRBV5-4 and TRBJ2-4): ETGVTQSPTHLIKTRGQQVTLRCSSQSGHNTVSWYQQALGQGPQFIFQYYREEENGRGNFPPRFSGLQFPNYSSELNVNALELDDSALYLCASSLPGTGKNIQYFGAGTRLSVL.

This chain connects TRBV4-2 to TRBJ1-1; D remains unclear. CDR1 is LGHNA, CDR2 YNFKEQ, per germline. CDR3 length: 14 residues. V was cut by 4 bases and J by 2 bases, with 11 bases left in between. The DNA of the CDR3 is TGTGCCAGCAGCCCATGGACCGCCAACACTGAAGCTTTCTTT. Encoded protein: CASSPWTANTEAFF.

This chain joins TRBV19 and TRBJ1-1; no definite D call. The germline gives CDR1 LNHDA, CDR2 SQIVND (reference sequence). The V end lost 7 bases, the J end lost 3 bases, and 12 bases lay between the germline ends. The CDR3 contains 13 residues. The CDR3 DNA is TGTGCCAGTATGTCCAAGGCTCACACTGAAGCTTTCTTT. Its translation is CASMSKAHTEAFF.

The V gene is TRBV5-4, the J gene TRBJ1-2; maybe TRBD1 (6 bases). The CDR3 runs to 13 residues. V was pared by 1 base and J by 4 bases, with 8 bases between. Germline lookup yields CDR1 SGHNT and CDR2 YYREEE (reference sequence). In nucleotides, the CDR3 is TGTGCCAGCAGCTTGCGAGGGGGCTATGGCTACACCTTC. This codes for CASSLRGGYGYTF.